Below, 2 T cell receptor beta chains from the same sample are listed, as sequenced in a study of T cells after yellow fever vaccination. TCRdb itself ran the 5' RACE reads through MiXCR, one entry per CDR3 protein. The sample records about 50,000 distinct CDR3 sequences, approximately 5.5% being singletons. Sequenced material: PBMCs, either bulk or a sorted T-cell subset (CD4+, CD8+, memory, or dextramer-sorted; not recorded which), taken on the day of the yellow fever booster vaccination. The receptors here all came from a man aged 18 to 29 who received the YFV17D yellow fever vaccine.

This clonotype was seen many times. J is TRBJ2-1 and V is TRBV5-6; D may be TRBD2 (6 bases). The CDR3 sequence is 14 residues long. CDR1 and CDR2 from the germline V gene are SGHDT and YYEEEE. Trimming cost V 4 bases and J 3 bases, with 11 bases left between them. CDR3 sequence reads: CASSPGDLYNEQFF. The CDR3, as DNA: TGTGCCAGCAGCCCGGGGGACCTCTACAATGAGCAGTTCTTC.

This chain links TRBV28 with TRBJ1-2; 12 positions agree with TRBD1. The germline CDR1 and CDR2 sequences are MDHEN and SYDVKM. The CDR3 is 15 residues long. Germline trimming cut 4 bases from V and 12 bases from J; bases unmatched to any gene: 12. DNA of the CDR3: TGTGCCAGCAGTTCCCCCGGGGGGACAGGGGGCTCTCACACCTTC. Translating it yields CASSSPGGTGGSHTF.